Below are 10 T cell receptor beta chains sequenced from a single sample in a study of shared clonotypes between healthy human individuals (TCRdb year 2020). Library prep was done by the immunoSEQ multiplex PCR assay. TCRdb holds this immuneACCESS table with in-frame rearrangements only. Some clones are missing; in checked studies, unresolved V genes explain under half, and the rest has no known cause. The sample contains about 2.3 million clones, more than 80% of them found a single time. 0.35% to 0.45% of the sample is in the top ten clones. The material sequenced was naive CD4+ T cells from PBMCs. Taken with the paper, the label for cell subset or site translates to: CD45RA+ positively selected. The receptors were gathered from a man between 18 and 29 years old in good health. Some clones in this sample may be carry-over from other donors' samples.

Regarding this clone: In the same sample, other DNA sequences code for this CDR3. The chain carries TRBV5-1 and TRBJ2-5, with D perhaps TRBD2 (6 bases). The CDR3 is 13 residues long. V was clipped by 0 bases and J by 5 bases, with 8 bases between them. Germline CDR1 and CDR2: SGHRS and YFSETQ. CDR3 nucleotide sequence: TGCGCCAGCAGCTTGGCTGGGGGGGAGACCCAGTACTTC. Protein product: CASSLAGGETQYF.

The rearrangement uses TRBV15 and TRBJ2-1; D gene uncertain. CDR1 LNHNV and CDR2 YYDKDF come from the germline V gene (reference sequence). The length of the CDR3 is 15 residues. Trimming took off 0 bases at V and 0 bases at J, with 6 bases between the two ends. CDR3 in DNA: TGTGCCACCAGCAGAGAAGCGCCCTCCTACAATGAGCAGTTCTTC. Protein: CATSREAPSYNEQFF.

V gene TRBV4-2 combines with J gene TRBJ2-7; TRBD2 matches at 10 bases. V trimming: 0 bases; J trimming: 4 bases; junction bases outside the gene matches: 6. The CDR3 length is 16 residues. Per germline, CDR1 LGHNA and CDR2 YNFKEQ. CDR3 loop: CASSQESLAGAYEQYF. CDR3 DNA sequence: TGTGCCAGCAGCCAAGAGAGCCTAGCGGGAGCGTACGAGCAGTACTTC.

This clone came up once. The chain combines TRBV28 with TRBJ2-1; TRBD2 matches at 15 bases. The germline V gene has CDR1 MDHEN and CDR2 SYDVKM. V was clipped by 6 bases and J by 6 bases; unmatched bases: 9. CDR3 length: 17 residues. For the CDR3, the DNA is TGTGCCAGCAGACGGACTAGCGGGAGGGCCGCTGTCAATGAGCAGTTCTTC. Its protein product is CASRRTSGRAAVNEQFF.

The rearrangement uses TRBV21-1 and TRBJ2-5; TRBD1, the table's D call, lacks a check against the DNA. TRBV21-1 constitutes a pseudogene. The CDR3 loop spans 14 amino acids. As DNA, the CDR3 is TGTGCCAGCAGCAACGGTGGGGGCGAGGAGACCCAGTACTTC. Translation gives CASSNGGGEETQYF.

As concerns this clone: In the same sample, other DNA sequences code for this CDR3. The chain recombines TRBV2 with TRBJ2-7; D is unclear. This CDR3 comprises 12 residues. CDR1 SNHLY and CDR2 FYNNEI come from the germline V gene. The V end lost 4 bases, the J end lost 0 bases, and 4 bases lay between the germline ends. Written as DNA, the CDR3 is TGTGCCAGCAGTGCCTCCTCCTACGAGCAGTACTTC. Protein sequence: CASSASSYEQYF.

This clone was picked up one time. The rearrangement links TRBV7-2 to TRBJ2-1; either TRBD1 or TRBD2 may fit D (5 bases each). Germline CDR1 reads SGHTA; CDR2 reads FQGNSA. CDR3 length: 14 residues. V shed 3 bases and J shed 10 bases, with 16 bases lying between them. CDR3: CASSLGTTGSEQFF. For the CDR3, the DNA is TGTGCCAGCAGCTTGGGGACCACGGGTTCGGAGCAGTTCTTC.

V is TRBV20-1 and J is TRBJ1-2; no clear D. Deletions cut 5 bases from V and 4 bases from J, with 8 bases between. Germline V gene data show CDR1 as DFQATT and CDR2 as SNEGSKA (reference sequence). The CDR3 length is 11 residues. In DNA, the CDR3 is TGCAGTGCTCAAAAGCCCTATGGCTACACCTTC. Translating it yields CSAQKPYGYTF.

The genes are TRBV7-6 and TRBJ2-1, with 8 bases aligning to TRBD2. The CDR3 sequence is 17 residues long. Germline CDR1 and CDR2: SGHVS and FNYEAQ. Trimming took 2 bases from V and 5 from J; bases not matched to a gene: 11. Here the CDR3 reads CASSLRTSGTSDNEQFF. CDR3 coding DNA: TGTGCCAGCAGCTTACGAACTTCCGGGACTAGTGACAATGAGCAGTTCTTC.

The chain couples TRBV6-1 to TRBJ2-2, with a tentative D call TRBD1 (5 bases). The V gene's germline CDR1 is MNHNS and CDR2 SASEGT. V was pared by 7 bases and J by 0 bases, with 12 bases between. CDR3 length: 15 amino acids. In nucleotides, the CDR3 is TGTGCCAGCACCGCTCCGACAGCGAACACCGGGGAGCTGTTTTTT. Translated: CASTAPTANTGELFF.